This is a list of T cell receptor beta chains from one sample in a study of T cell responses to AZD1222 COVID-19 vaccine. The table came from immunoSEQ multiplex PCR; TCRdb's copy has only in-frame clones and leaves some out. Of about 59,000 clones in the sample, approximately 92% were seen once. The sequencing used peripheral blood, collected 28 days after the second AZD1222 dose. The receptors originated from an adult who received the AZD1222 COVID-19 vaccine. Both conserved end residues are part of each CDR3. The D gene is left open where the match is weak. Clone size is shown for a subset of rows, as once, few, many or a class of expanded clone.

19	.	TRBV7-6	TRBJ2-1	.	CASSLAPTGRVGSYNEQFF	TGTGCCAGCAGCTTAGCTCCCACCGGCCGGGTGGGCTCCTACAATGAGCAGTTCTTC
14	TRBD1	TRBV7-2	TRBJ2-4	.	CASSLGQGWDIQYF	TGTGCCAGCAGCCTGGGACAGGGCTGGGACATTCAGTACTTC
14	TRBD2	TRBV6-5	TRBJ2-2	few	CASERGSNTGELFF	TGTGCCAGCGAGCGGGGATCGAACACCGGGGAGCTGTTTTTT
17	.	TRBV9	TRBJ2-5	.	CASSPPQGDRVRGTQYF	TGTGCCAGCAGCCCCCCACAGGGAGATCGGGTTAGAGGGACCCAGTACTTC
15	TRBD1	TRBV28	TRBJ2-5	.	CASSRPGQAQETQYF	TGTGCCAGCAGTCGCCCGGGACAGGCCCAAGAGACCCAGTACTTC
18	.	TRBV18	TRBJ2-5	.	CASSPTPFWTGNQETQYF	TGTGCCAGCTCACCGACCCCGTTTTGGACGGGGAACCAAGAGACCCAGTACTTC
16	TRBD1	TRBV19	TRBJ1-2	.	CASSINRGSANYGYTF	TGTGCCAGTAGTATAAACAGGGGGAGCGCTAACTATGGCTACACCTTC
15	TRBD1	TRBV11-3	TRBJ2-1	.	CASSLAGQGASEQFF	TGTGCCAGCAGCTTGGCGGGACAGGGGGCTAGTGAGCAGTTCTTC
13	.	TRBV6-5	TRBJ2-3	once	CASNPGVPDTQYF	TGTGCCAGCAACCCCGGTGTGCCAGATACGCAGTATTTT
13	.	TRBV29-1	TRBJ1-3	few	CSVAWGSGNTIYF	TGCAGCGTTGCGTGGGGATCTGGAAACACCATATATTTT
15	.	TRBV7-2	TRBJ2-5	once	CASSELEGRTETQYF	TGTGCCAGCAGCGAACTAGAGGGGCGGACAGAGACCCAGTACTTC
13	TRBD1	TRBV7-2	TRBJ2-7	.	CASASGQAREQYF	TGTGCCAGCGCATCGGGACAGGCAAGGGAGCAGTACTTC
13	.	TRBV5-1	TRBJ1-2	.	CASSLEKEYGYTF	TGCGCCAGCAGCTTGGAAAAGGAATATGGCTACACCTTC
12	.	TRBV6-2/TRBV6-3	TRBJ1-5	.	CASSTSNQPQHF	TGTGCCAGCAGTACGAGCAATCAGCCCCAGCATTTT
17	.	TRBV3-1/TRBV3-2	TRBJ2-1	.	CASSQASRTRLYNEQFF	TGTGCCAGCAGCCAAGCAAGCCGGACCCGTCTTTACAATGAGCAGTTCTTC
18	TRBD1	TRBV3-1/TRBV3-2	TRBJ1-1	.	CASSQEQRGDRVGRAAFF	TGTGCCAGCAGCCAAGAACAACGGGGAGACAGGGTGGGTAGGGCAGCTTTCTTT
16	TRBD1	TRBV19	TRBJ1-4	.	CASSIVTGGAYEKLFF	TGTGCCAGTAGTATAGTGACAGGGGGCGCGTATGAAAAACTGTTTTTT
15	.	TRBV5-4	TRBJ2-7	.	CASSSGGGQSYEQYF	TGTGCCAGCAGCTCGGGGGGGGGACAGTCCTACGAGCAGTACTTC
14	TRBD1	TRBV18	TRBJ1-4	.	CASSPQGGPEKLFF	TGTGCCAGCTCACCGCAGGGGGGCCCTGAAAAACTGTTTTTT
16	.	TRBV6-5	TRBJ2-1	.	CASSYFSGSGHNEQFF	TGTGCCAGCAGTTACTTCTCGGGTAGCGGACACAATGAGCAGTTCTTC
13	.	TRBV5-1	TRBJ1-5	.	CASSSRGGQPQHF	TGCGCCAGCAGCTCCAGGGGCGGTCAGCCCCAGCATTTT
16	.	TRBV5-6	TRBJ2-7	once	CASSLRPGFPPYEQYF	TGTGCCAGCAGCTTGCGGCCGGGATTCCCACCTTACGAGCAGTACTTC
15	.	TRBV7-2	TRBJ2-2	.	CASTYRAPMGGELFF	TGTGCCAGCACATACAGGGCGCCGATGGGCGGGGAGCTGTTTTTT
15	.	TRBV6-5	TRBJ2-2	.	CASSYTTGNTGELFF	TGTGCCAGCAGTTATACAACTGGCAACACCGGGGAGCTGTTTTTT